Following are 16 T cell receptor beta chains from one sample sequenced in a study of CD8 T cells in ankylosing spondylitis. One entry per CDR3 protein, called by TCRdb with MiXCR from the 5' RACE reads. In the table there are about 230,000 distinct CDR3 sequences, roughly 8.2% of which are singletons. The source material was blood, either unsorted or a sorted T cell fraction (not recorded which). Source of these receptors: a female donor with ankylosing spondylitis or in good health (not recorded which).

The CDR3 DNA is TGTGCCAGCCGAGCTCCGGGGTACAATGAGCAGTTCTTC. Residues: CASRAPGYNEQFF. This rearrangement joins TRBV5-5 to TRBJ2-1; perhaps TRBD2 as D (5 bases). The CDR3 has 13 amino acids. Trimming pared 7 bases from V and 4 bases from J, leaving 12 bases between. Germline loops: CDR1 SGHKS, CDR2 YYEKEE (reference sequence).

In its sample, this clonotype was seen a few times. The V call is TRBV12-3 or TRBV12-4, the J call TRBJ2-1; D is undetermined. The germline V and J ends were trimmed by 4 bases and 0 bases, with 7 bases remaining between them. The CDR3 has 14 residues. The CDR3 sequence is CASSSSLSYNEQFF. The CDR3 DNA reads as TGTGCCAGCAGTTCATCCCTCTCCTACAATGAGCAGTTCTTC.

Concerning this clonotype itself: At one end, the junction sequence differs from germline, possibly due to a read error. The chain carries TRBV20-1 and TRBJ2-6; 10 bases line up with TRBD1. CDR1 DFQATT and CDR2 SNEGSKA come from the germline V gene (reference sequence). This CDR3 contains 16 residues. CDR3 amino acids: CSARQGASSGASVLTF. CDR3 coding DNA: TGCAGTGCGAGACAGGGGGCTAGCTCTGGGGCCAGCGTCCTGACTTTC.

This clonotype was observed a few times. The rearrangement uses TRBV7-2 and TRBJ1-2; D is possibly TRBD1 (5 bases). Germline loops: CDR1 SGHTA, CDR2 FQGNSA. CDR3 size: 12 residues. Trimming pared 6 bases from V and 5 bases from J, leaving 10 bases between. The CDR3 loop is CASSRRGYGYTF. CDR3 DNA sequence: TGTGCCAGCAGTCGTAGGGGTTATGGCTACACCTTC.

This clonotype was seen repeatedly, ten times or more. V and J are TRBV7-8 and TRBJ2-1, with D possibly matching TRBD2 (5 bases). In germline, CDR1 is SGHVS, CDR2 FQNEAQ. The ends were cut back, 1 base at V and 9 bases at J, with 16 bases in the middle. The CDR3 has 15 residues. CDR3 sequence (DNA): TGTGCCAGCAGCTTAGGTAAGACCGACGCGGGTGAGCAGTTCTTC. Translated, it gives CASSLGKTDAGEQFF.

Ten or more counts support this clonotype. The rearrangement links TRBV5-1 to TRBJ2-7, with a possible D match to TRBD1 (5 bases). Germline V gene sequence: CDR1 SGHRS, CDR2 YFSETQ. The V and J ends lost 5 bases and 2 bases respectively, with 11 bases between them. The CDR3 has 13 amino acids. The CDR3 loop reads CASRWEGAYEQYF. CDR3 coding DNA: TGCGCCAGCAGATGGGAAGGGGCCTACGAGCAGTACTTC.

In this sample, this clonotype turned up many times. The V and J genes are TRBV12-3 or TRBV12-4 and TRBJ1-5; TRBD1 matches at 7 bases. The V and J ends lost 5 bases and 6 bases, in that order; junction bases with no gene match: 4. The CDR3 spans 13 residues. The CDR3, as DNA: TGTGCCAGCAGTACAGGGGAGTTTCAGCCCCAGCATTTT. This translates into CASSTGEFQPQHF.

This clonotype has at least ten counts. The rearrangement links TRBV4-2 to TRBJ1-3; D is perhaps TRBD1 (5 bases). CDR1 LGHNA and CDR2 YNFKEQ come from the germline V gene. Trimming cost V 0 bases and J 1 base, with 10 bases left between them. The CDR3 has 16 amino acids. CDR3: CASSQEFGGSGNTIYF. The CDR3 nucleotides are TGTGCCAGCAGCCAAGAATTTGGGGGATCTGGAAACACCATATATTTT.

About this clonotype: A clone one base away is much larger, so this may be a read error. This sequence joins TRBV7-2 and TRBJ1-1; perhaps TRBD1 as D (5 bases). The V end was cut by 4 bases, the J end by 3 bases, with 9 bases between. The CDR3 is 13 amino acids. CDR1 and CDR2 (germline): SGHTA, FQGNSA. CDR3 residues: CASSSRQYTEAFF. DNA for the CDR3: TGTGCCAGCAGCTCCCGACAGTACACTGAAGCTTTCTTT. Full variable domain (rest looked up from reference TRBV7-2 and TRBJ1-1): GAGVSQSPSNKVTEKGKDVELRCDPISGHTALYWYRQSLGQGLEFLIYFQGNSAPDKSGLPSDRFSAERTGGSVSTLTIQRTQQEDSAVYLCASSSRQYTEAFFGQGTRLTVV.

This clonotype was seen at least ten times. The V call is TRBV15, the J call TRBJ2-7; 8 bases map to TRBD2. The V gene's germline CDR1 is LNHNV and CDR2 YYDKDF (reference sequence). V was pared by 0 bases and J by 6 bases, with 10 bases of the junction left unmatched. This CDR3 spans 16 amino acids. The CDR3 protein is CATSRDRLALTGEQYF. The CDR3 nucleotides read TGTGCCACCAGCAGAGATAGACTAGCGCTAACGGGCGAGCAGTACTTC.

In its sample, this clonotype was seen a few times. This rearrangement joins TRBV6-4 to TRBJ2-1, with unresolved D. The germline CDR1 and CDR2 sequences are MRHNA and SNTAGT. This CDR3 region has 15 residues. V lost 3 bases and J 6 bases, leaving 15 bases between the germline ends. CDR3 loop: CASSELSSFGNEQFF. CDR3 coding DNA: TGTGCCAGCAGTGAGTTGTCCTCGTTCGGCAATGAGCAGTTCTTC.

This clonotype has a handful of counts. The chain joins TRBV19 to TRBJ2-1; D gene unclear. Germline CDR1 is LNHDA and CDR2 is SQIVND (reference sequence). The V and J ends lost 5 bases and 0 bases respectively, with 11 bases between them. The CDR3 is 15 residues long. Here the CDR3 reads CASSPSVSSYNEQFF. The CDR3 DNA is TGTGCCAGTAGTCCCTCGGTAAGCTCCTACAATGAGCAGTTCTTC.

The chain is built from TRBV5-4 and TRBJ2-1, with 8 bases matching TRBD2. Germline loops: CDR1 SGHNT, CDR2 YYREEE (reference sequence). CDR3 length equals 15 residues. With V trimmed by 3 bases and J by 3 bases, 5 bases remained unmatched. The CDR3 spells CASSSAGGGYNEQFF. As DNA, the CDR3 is TGTGCCAGCAGCTCGGCGGGAGGAGGCTACAATGAGCAGTTCTTC.

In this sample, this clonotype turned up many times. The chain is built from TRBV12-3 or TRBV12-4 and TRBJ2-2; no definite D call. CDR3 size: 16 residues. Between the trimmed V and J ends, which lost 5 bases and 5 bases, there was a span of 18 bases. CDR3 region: CASSPQRLGSTGELFF. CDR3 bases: TGTGCCAGCAGTCCCCAGCGTCTAGGAAGTACCGGGGAGCTGTTTTTT.

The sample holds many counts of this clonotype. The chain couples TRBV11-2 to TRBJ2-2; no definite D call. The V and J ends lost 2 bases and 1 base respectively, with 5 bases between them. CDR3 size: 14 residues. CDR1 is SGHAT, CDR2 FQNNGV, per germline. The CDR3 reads CASSLRQNTGELFF. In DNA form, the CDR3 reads TGTGCCAGCAGCTTAAGACAGAACACCGGGGAGCTGTTTTTT.

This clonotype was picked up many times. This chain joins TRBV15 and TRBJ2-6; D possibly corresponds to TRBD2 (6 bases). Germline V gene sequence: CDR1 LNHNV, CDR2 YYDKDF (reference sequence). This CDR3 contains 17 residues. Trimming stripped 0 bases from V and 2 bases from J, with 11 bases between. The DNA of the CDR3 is TGTGCCACCAGCAGAGATCCACTAGCACCTGGGGCCAACGTCCTGACTTTC. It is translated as CATSRDPLAPGANVLTF.